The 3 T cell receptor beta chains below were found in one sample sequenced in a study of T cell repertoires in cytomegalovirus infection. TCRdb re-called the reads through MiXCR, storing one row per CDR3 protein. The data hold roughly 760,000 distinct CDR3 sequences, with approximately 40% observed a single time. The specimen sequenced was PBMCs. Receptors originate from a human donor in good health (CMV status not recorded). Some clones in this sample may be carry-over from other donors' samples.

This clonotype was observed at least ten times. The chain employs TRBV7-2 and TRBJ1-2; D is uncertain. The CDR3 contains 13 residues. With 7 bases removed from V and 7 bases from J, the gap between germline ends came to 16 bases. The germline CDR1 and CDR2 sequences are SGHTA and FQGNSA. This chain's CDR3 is CASTLGAVFGYTF. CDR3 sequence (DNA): TGTGCCAGCACTCTAGGTGCAGTCTTTGGCTACACCTTC.

CDR3 protein: CASIRNNEQFF. In DNA form, the CDR3 reads TGTGCCAGCATCAGAAACAATGAGCAGTTCTTC. The chain carries TRBV6-1 and TRBJ2-1; D unclear. This CDR3 has 11 residues. With 7 bases removed from V and 5 bases from J, the gap between germline ends came to 6 bases. CDR1 and CDR2 from the germline V gene are MNHNS and SASEGT.

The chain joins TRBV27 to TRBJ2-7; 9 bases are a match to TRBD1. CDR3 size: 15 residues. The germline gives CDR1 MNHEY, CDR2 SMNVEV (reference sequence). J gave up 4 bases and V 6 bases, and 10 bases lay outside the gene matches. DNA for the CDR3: TGTGCCAGCAGGGTGACACAGGGGGCCTCATACGAGCAGTACTTC. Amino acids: CASRVTQGASYEQYF.